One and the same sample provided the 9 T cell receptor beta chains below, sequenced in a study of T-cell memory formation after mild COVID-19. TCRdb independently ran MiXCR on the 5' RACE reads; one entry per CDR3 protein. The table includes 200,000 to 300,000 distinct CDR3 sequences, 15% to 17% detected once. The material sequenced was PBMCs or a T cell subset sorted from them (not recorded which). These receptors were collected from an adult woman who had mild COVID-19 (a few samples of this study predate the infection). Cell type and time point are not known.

CDR3 region: CASSFDRRVASSQETQYF. The CDR3 nucleotides are TGTGCCAGCAGCTTTGACAGGCGGGTTGCGTCTTCTCAAGAGACCCAGTACTTC. The chain couples TRBV4-2 to TRBJ2-5, with D perhaps TRBD1 (6 bases). Germline V lookup: CDR1 LGHNA, CDR2 YNFKEQ. The CDR3 is 18 residues long. Trimming removed 5 bases from V and 2 bases from J, with 24 bases in between.

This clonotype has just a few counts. The CDR3 DNA reads TGCGCCAGCAGCCAGACAGCAGATAACACTGAAGCTTTCTTT. This translates into CASSQTADNTEAFF. V and J are TRBV5-1 and TRBJ1-1; D may be TRBD1 (5 bases). This CDR3 has 14 residues. Germline V gene lookup returns CDR1 SGHRS and CDR2 YFSETQ. V was shortened by 4 bases and J by 2 bases, with 12 bases between the two germline ends. Using reference TRBV5-1 and TRBJ1-1 for the parts outside the CDR3, the full variable domain is KAGVTQTPRYLIKTRGQQVTLSCSPISGHRSVSWYQQTPGQGLQFLFEYFSETQRNKGNFPGRFSGRQFSNSRSEMNVSTLELGDSALYLCASSQTADNTEAFFGQGTRLTVV.

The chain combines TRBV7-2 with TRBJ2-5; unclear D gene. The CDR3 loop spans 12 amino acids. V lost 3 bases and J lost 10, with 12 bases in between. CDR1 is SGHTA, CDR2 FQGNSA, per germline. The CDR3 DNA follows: TGTGCCAGCAGCTTCCGCCCTACGGGCCAGTACTTC. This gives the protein CASSFRPTGQYF.

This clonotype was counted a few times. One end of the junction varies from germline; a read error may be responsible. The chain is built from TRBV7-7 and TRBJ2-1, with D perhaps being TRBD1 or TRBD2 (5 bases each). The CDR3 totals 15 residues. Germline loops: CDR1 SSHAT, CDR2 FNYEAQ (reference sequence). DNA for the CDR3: TGTGCTAGCAGCTTAGGGGACGGAGCTTACAATGAGCAGTTCTTC. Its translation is CASSLGDGAYNEQFF. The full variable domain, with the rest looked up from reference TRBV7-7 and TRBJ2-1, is GAGVSQSPRYKVTKRGQDVTLRCDPISSHATLYWYQQALGQGPEFLTYFNYEAQPDKSGLPSDRFSAERPEGSISTLTIQRTEQRDSAMYRCASSLGDGAYNEQFFGPGTRLTVL.

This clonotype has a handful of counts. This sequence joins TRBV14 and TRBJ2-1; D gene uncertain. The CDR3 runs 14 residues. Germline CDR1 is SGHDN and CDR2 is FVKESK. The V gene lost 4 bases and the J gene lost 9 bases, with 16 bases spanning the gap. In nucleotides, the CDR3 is TGTGCCAGCAGCCCTCTTGACGTCGCTGGTGAGCAGTTCTTC. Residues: CASSPLDVAGEQFF.

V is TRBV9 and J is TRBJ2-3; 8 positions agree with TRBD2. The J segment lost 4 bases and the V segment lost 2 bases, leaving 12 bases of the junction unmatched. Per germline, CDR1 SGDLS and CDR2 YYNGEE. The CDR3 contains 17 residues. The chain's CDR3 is CASSVPREGSVADTQYF. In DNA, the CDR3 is TGTGCCAGCAGCGTCCCACGGGAGGGATCGGTTGCAGATACGCAGTATTTT.

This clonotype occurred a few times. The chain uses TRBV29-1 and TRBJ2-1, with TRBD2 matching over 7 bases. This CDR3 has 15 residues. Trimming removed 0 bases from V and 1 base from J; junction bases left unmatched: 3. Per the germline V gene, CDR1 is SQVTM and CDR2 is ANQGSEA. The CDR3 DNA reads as TGCAGCGTTGAAGATTTCGGGGGGTCCTACAATGAGCAGTTCTTC. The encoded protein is CSVEDFGGSYNEQFF.

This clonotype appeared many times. The CDR3 reads CASSSAGRTTYEQYF. In DNA, the CDR3 is TGCGCCAGCAGCTCCGCTGGACGGACAACCTACGAGCAGTACTTC. V usage is TRBV5-1 and J usage is TRBJ2-7; a possible D gene is TRBD1 (5 bases). The CDR3 consists of 15 residues. Germline V gives CDR1 SGHRS, CDR2 YFSETQ. V lost 3 bases, J lost 2 bases, and 15 bases lay in between. Based on the CDR3 plus reference TRBV5-1 and TRBJ2-7, the full variable domain is KAGVTQTPRYLIKTRGQQVTLSCSPISGHRSVSWYQQTPGQGLQFLFEYFSETQRNKGNFPGRFSGRQFSNSRSEMNVSTLELGDSALYLCASSSAGRTTYEQYFGPGTRLTVT.

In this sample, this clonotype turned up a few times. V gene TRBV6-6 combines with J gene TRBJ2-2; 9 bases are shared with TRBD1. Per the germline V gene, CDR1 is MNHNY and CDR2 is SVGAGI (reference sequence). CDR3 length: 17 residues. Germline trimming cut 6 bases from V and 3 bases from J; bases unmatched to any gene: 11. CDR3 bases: TGTGCCAGCAGAGTACCTAACGGGACAGGGCACACCGGGGAGCTGTTTTTT. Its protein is CASRVPNGTGHTGELFF.